Listed below are T cell receptor beta chains from one sample, sequenced in a study of CD8 T cells in Susac syndrome. TCRdb called the immunoSEQ multiplex PCR reads again in MiXCR, with one record for every CDR3 protein. The profile covers approximately 120,000 distinct CDR3 sequences, with around 91% appearing a single time and approximately 0.24% taken by the ten largest. The sample consisted of CD8+ T cells from PBMCs. The receptor source for this set is a human donor with multiple sclerosis. Each CDR3 is given with its conserved first and last residue. The D gene is left open where the match is weak.

- | TRBJ1-5 | TRBV12-3/TRBV12-4 | CASSLAGVGQPQHF | TGTGCCAGCAGTTTGGCAGGGGTGGGTCAGCCCCAGCATTTT
- | TRBJ2-1 | TRBV6-4 | CASSGGAEGNNEQFF | TGTGCCAGCAGTGGCGGAGCGGAGGGCAACAATGAGCAGTTCTTC
TRBD1 | TRBJ2-7 | TRBV5-6 | CAGTGTGLSWQYF | TGTGCCGGGACCGGGACAGGGCTGTCTTGGCAGTACTTC
- | TRBJ2-2 | TRBV15 | CATGKGPNTGELFF | TGTGCCACCGGAAAGGGACCGAACACCGGGGAGCTGTTTTTT
TRBD2 | TRBJ2-7 | TRBV18 | CASSQMTSGSYEQYF | TGTGCCAGCTCCCAAATGACTAGCGGGAGTTACGAGCAGTACTTC
- | TRBJ1-5 | TRBV27 | CASSFRGGANQPQHF | TGTGCCAGCAGTTTCCGGGGGGGGGCTAATCAGCCCCAGCATTTT
- | TRBJ2-7 | TRBV15 | CATSSQPWRYEQYF | TGTGCCACCAGCAGTCAGCCCTGGCGCTACGAGCAGTACTTC
- | TRBJ1-4 | TRBV6-1 | CASGVYGTNEKLFF | TGTGCCAGCGGCGTCTATGGAACTAATGAAAAACTGTTTTTT
TRBD1 | TRBJ2-7 | TRBV4-1 | CASSQPGTGVYEQYF | TGCGCCAGCAGCCAACCGGGGACAGGGGTCTACGAGCAGTACTTC
TRBD2 | TRBJ2-2 | TRBV20-1 | CSARDQREHTGELFF | TGCAGTGCTAGAGATCAGCGGGAGCACACCGGGGAGCTGTTTTTT
- | TRBJ1-5 | TRBV19 | CATGNQPQHF | TGTGCCACAGGAAATCAGCCCCAGCATTTT
TRBD1 | TRBJ2-7 | TRBV27 | CASSPRDRPRYEQYF | TGTGCCAGCAGTCCAAGGGACAGGCCGCGCTACGAGCAGTACTTC
TRBD2 | TRBJ2-1 | TRBV3-1 | CASSLPGLGYNEQFF | TGTGCCAGCAGTCTTCCGGGACTAGGGTACAATGAGCAGTTCTTC
- | TRBJ2-7 | TRBV3-1 | CASSHPTNSYEQYF | TGTGCCAGCAGCCATCCGACTAACTCCTACGAGCAGTACTTC
TRBD2 | TRBJ2-7 | TRBV20-1 | CSANGLAGTAYEQYF | TGCAGTGCCAACGGACTAGCGGGAACTGCCTACGAGCAGTACTTC
- | TRBJ2-1 | TRBV5-1 | CASSLVSAKADEQFF | TGCGCCAGCAGCTTGGTGTCCGCTAAAGCGGATGAGCAGTTCTTC
TRBD2 | TRBJ2-1 | TRBV28 | CASSPKGGGYNEQFF | TGTGCCAGCAGTCCCAAGGGCGGGGGTTACAATGAGCAGTTCTTC
TRBD1 | TRBJ1-1 | TRBV15 | CATSKDRGMSEAFF | TGTGCCACCAGCAAAGACAGGGGAATGTCTGAAGCTTTCTTT
- | TRBJ2-1 | TRBV15 | CATSLSTYNEQFF | TGTGCCACCAGCTTGTCAACTTACAATGAGCAGTTCTTC
TRBD2 | TRBJ2-1 | TRBV12-3/TRBV12-4 | CASSLSESGRWDEQFF | TGTGCCAGCAGTTTAAGTGAAAGCGGGAGGTGGGATGAGCAGTTCTTC
- | TRBJ2-2 | TRBV29-1 | CSATANTGELFF | TGCAGCGCCACAGCGAACACCGGGGAGCTGTTTTTT
- | TRBJ1-5 | TRBV19 | CASSIPQERYSNQPQHF | TGTGCCAGTAGTATCCCCCAGGAACGATATAGCAATCAGCCCCAGCATTTT
- | TRBJ2-1 | TRBV4-1 | CASSQDPPSYNEQFF | TGCGCCAGCAGCCAAGATCCCCCTAGCTACAATGAGCAGTTCTTC
- | TRBJ2-1 | TRBV3-1 | CASSHRLAYNEQFF | TGTGCCAGCAGCCACCGACTAGCCTACAATGAGCAGTTCTTC
TRBD1 | TRBJ1-2 | TRBV18 | CASSHREQGVDYGYTF | TGTGCCAGCTCACATCGAGAACAGGGGGTGGACTATGGCTACACCTTC
- | TRBJ2-7 | TRBV6-2/TRBV6-3 | CASSYSPGTSEQYF | TGTGCCAGCAGTTACTCTCCAGGGACGAGCGAGCAGTACTTC
- | TRBJ1-2 | TRBV27 | CASSLSGEHRGYTF | TGTGCCAGCAGTTTATCAGGGGAACATAGAGGCTACACCTTC
- | TRBJ1-1 | TRBV5-6 | CASSFRDSEAFF | TGTGCCAGCAGCTTCAGGGACTCGGAAGCTTTCTTT
TRBD1 | TRBJ1-5 | TRBV10-3 | CAISERAGTANQPQHF | TGTGCCATCAGCGAAAGAGCTGGGACAGCTAATCAGCCCCAGCATTTT
TRBD2 | TRBJ2-7 | TRBV20-1 | CSARLILESGSDSYEQYF | TGCAGTGCTAGACTAATCCTGGAAAGCGGGAGCGATTCCTACGAGCAGTACTTC
TRBD1 | TRBJ2-1 | TRBV12-3/TRBV12-4 | CATGTASYNEQFF | TGTGCCACCGGGACAGCCTCGTACAATGAGCAGTTCTTC
- | TRBJ1-1 | TRBV4-1 | CASSRETGMNTEAFF | TGCGCCAGCAGCCGAGAGACCGGCATGAACACTGAAGCTTTCTTT
TRBD2 | TRBJ2-7 | TRBV29-1 | CSVEGLAGGNEQYF | TGCAGCGTTGAAGGACTAGCGGGAGGGAATGAGCAGTACTTC
- | TRBJ2-1 | TRBV12-3/TRBV12-4 | CASSPREEQFF | TGTGCCAGCAGCCCCCGTGAAGAGCAGTTCTTC
- | TRBJ2-5 | TRBV20-1 | CSEFEDGTQYF | TGCAGTGAGTTCGAAGATGGGACCCAGTACTTC
TRBD1 | TRBJ2-7 | TRBV4-1 | CASSPERQGPWEQYF | TGCGCCAGCAGCCCAGAAAGACAGGGGCCTTGGGAGCAGTACTTC
TRBD1 | TRBJ1-5 | TRBV6-5 | CASSIGGHQPQHF | TGTGCCAGCAGCATAGGGGGCCATCAGCCCCAGCATTTT
TRBD1 | TRBJ1-2 | TRBV12-3/TRBV12-4 | CASSKPGQGYGYTF | TGTGCCAGCAGTAAACCGGGACAGGGCTATGGCTACACCTTC
TRBD1 | TRBJ2-2 | TRBV4-3 | CASSQDRGTATLGGELFF | TGCGCCAGCAGCCAAGATAGGGGGACAGCAACTTTAGGGGGGGAGCTGTTTTTT
- | TRBJ1-5 | TRBV7-9 | CASSPTGRGRNQPQHF | TGTGCCAGCAGCCCGACGGGCAGGGGACGCAATCAGCCCCAGCATTTT
- | TRBJ1-2 | TRBV27 | CASSFGRNYGYTF | TGTGCCAGCAGTTTCGGTCGAAACTATGGCTACACCTTC
TRBD1 | TRBJ1-1 | TRBV19 | CASSIHPERDREGSTEAFF | TGTGCCAGTAGTATCCACCCGGAGAGGGACAGGGAAGGAAGCACTGAAGCTTTCTTT
TRBD1 | TRBJ1-2 | TRBV11-3 | CASSLSGGFGYTF | TGTGCCAGCAGCTTATCAGGGGGCTTTGGCTACACCTTC
- | TRBJ2-1 | TRBV3-1 | CASSHTGNEQFF | TGTGCCAGCAGCCATACTGGAAATGAGCAGTTCTTC
TRBD2 | TRBJ2-7 | TRBV5-4 | CASSLELAGVPAEQYF | TGTGCCAGCAGCTTGGAACTAGCGGGAGTTCCTGCCGAGCAGTACTTC
- | TRBJ1-1 | TRBV12-3/TRBV12-4 | CASRFTAGTEAFF | TGTGCCAGCAGGTTTACAGCGGGCACTGAAGCTTTCTTT
- | TRBJ2-6 | TRBV6-5 | CASSWGQFAGANVLTF | TGTGCCAGCAGTTGGGGACAATTCGCTGGGGCCAACGTCCTGACTTTC
- | TRBJ1-2 | TRBV27 | CASSLSYGYGYTF | TGTGCCAGCAGTTTAAGCTACGGGTATGGCTACACCTTC
- | TRBJ2-1 | TRBV29-1 | CSVEMAGGSNEQFF | TGCAGCGTTGAAATGGCAGGGGGGAGCAATGAGCAGTTCTTC